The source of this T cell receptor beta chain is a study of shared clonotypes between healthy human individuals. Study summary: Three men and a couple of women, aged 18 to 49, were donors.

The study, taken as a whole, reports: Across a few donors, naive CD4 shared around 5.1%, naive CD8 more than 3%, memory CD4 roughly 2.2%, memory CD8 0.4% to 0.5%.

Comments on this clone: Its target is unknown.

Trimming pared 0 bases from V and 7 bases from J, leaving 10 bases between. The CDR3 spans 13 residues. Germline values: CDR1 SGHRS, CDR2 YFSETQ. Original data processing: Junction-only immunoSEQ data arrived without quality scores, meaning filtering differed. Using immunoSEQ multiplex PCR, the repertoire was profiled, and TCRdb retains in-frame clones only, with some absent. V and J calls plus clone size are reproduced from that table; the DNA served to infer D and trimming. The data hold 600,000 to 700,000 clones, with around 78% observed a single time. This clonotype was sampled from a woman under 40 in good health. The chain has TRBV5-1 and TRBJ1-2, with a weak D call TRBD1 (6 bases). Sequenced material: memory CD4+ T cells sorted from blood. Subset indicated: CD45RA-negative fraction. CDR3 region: CASSLATGLGYTF. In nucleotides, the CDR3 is TGCGCCAGCAGCTTGGCCACAGGGCTTGGCTACACCTTC.